The entry below gives a single T cell receptor beta chain sequence along with its context. Its antigen is not identified. V was cut by 1 base and J by 4 bases, with 10 bases left in between. The CDR3 consists of 14 residues. The germline gives CDR1 SNHLY, CDR2 FYNNEI. Clones were read by immunoSEQ multiplex PCR, and TCRdb kept only the in-frame ones, dropping some. This table holds some 2.4 million clones, more than 85% found once. This sample is drawn from a study of shared clonotypes between healthy human individuals. Study-level information: Three CD4 naive, three CD4 memory, two CD8 naive and one CD8 memory plate were used per donor. Study-level results: Clonotype sharing among donors likely depends on sequencing depth. In general, naive subsets displayed greater estimated richness than memory subsets did.

The origin of this receptor is a young man in good health. Some clones in this sample may be carry-over from other donors' samples. Sequencing was performed on naive CD4+ T cells from PBMCs. Described subset: CD45RA+ positively selected. The V gene is TRBV2, the J gene TRBJ1-2; no firm D call. CDR3 DNA sequence: TGTGCCAGCAGTGAAGGTAACAGAGTCTATGGCTACACCTTC. It codes for CASSEGNRVYGYTF.